The 15 T cell receptor beta chains below come from one sample, sequenced in a study of OX40 agonist ivuxolimab in advanced cancers. Method: immunoSEQ multiplex PCR; TCRdb's copy keeps in-frame clones and lacks some. The sample shows 15,000 to 20,000 clones, around 79% of them seen only once. Specimen: CD4+ or CD8+ T cells sorted from blood, collected in a trial of the OX40 agonist ivuxolimab. The receptor set was obtained from an adult with an advanced solid tumor such as melanoma, head and neck, liver or kidney cancer.

The chain is built from TRBV4-1 and TRBJ1-5; D is unclear. This CDR3 has 15 amino acids. Germline V gives CDR1 MGHRA, CDR2 YSYEKL. With 0 bases removed from V and 0 bases from J, the gap between germline ends came to 6 bases. CDR3 nucleotides: TGCGCCAGCAGCCAAGAGGATCTTAGCAATCAGCCCCAGCATTTT. Its protein is CASSQEDLSNQPQHF.

This clone counts as medium-sized. The chain uses TRBV27 and TRBJ1-1, with a tentative D call TRBD1 (5 bases). The germline V gene encodes CDR1 MNHEY and CDR2 SMNVEV (reference sequence). The CDR3 loop spans 14 amino acids. Trimming cost V 5 bases and J 2 bases, with 12 bases left between them. The CDR3 spells CASSPLTANTEAFF. The CDR3 DNA sequence: TGTGCCAGCAGTCCCTTGACAGCCAACACTGAAGCTTTCTTT.

Only a few counts were recorded for this clone. The V call is TRBV11-2, the J call TRBJ2-3; D is ambiguous. The CDR3 extends over 12 amino acids. Trimming left V 1 base short and J 3 bases short, with 2 bases between. Per the germline V gene, CDR1 is SGHAT and CDR2 is FQNNGV. The CDR3 coding sequence is TGTGCCAGCAGCTTAGGAACAGATACGCAGTATTTT. The encoded protein is CASSLGTDTQYF.

The chain recombines TRBV7-8 with TRBJ2-7; 7 bases match TRBD1. This CDR3 is built from 15 residues. V lost 3 bases to trimming and J lost 0 bases; unmatched junction nucleotides: 5. Germline lookup yields CDR1 SGHVS and CDR2 FQNEAQ. Written as DNA, the CDR3 is TGTGCCAGCAGCTTGACGACAGGGAGCTCCTACGAGCAGTACTTC. Protein sequence: CASSLTTGSSYEQYF.

This sequence joins TRBV5-6 and TRBJ2-7; D not certain. The CDR3 is made up of 12 amino acids. Germline V gives CDR1 SGHDT, CDR2 YYEEEE. V lost 1 base and J 4 bases, leaving 6 bases between the germline ends. The CDR3 bases are TGTGCCAGCAGCTTGACTGAGTACGAGCAGTACTTC. It yields the protein CASSLTEYEQYF.

The chain uses TRBV10-2 and TRBJ2-7; unclear D gene. The CDR3 covers 12 residues. Trimming shortened V by 3 bases and J by 6 bases, and 9 bases separated the two germline ends. Germline V gene lookup returns CDR1 WSHSY and CDR2 SAAADI. This CDR3 is CASSDLTSEQYF. The CDR3, as DNA: TGCGCCAGCAGTGATCTAACCTCCGAGCAGTACTTC.

The V call is TRBV30, the J call TRBJ1-6; weak D call: TRBD1 (5 bases). Germline assignment: CDR1 GTSNPN and CDR2 SVGIG (reference sequence). V was trimmed by 2 bases and J by 10 bases, leaving 21 bases between them. This CDR3 spans 16 amino acids. The CDR3: CAWSPTGDGGKSPLHF. For the CDR3, the DNA is TGTGCCTGGAGTCCGACTGGGGACGGGGGGAAATCACCCCTCCACTTT.

The V and J genes are TRBV28 and TRBJ1-1; no clear D. This CDR3 contains 13 residues. Germline V gene sequence: CDR1 MDHEN, CDR2 SYDVKM. V was cut by 3 bases and J by 5 bases, with 10 bases left in between. The CDR3 reads CASSFAPYTEAFF. CDR3 nucleotide sequence: TGTGCCAGCAGTTTCGCCCCCTATACTGAAGCTTTCTTT.

This clone has a single count. The chain employs TRBV28 and TRBJ2-7; D is uncertain. V lost 6 bases and J lost 2, with 29 bases in between. In germline, CDR1 is MDHEN, CDR2 SYDVKM. The CDR3 is 19 residues long. The CDR3, as DNA: TGTGCCAGCAGCTATTCTGTTCTCGTGGACGGCCATGGTCCCTACGAGCAGTACTTC. This encodes CASSYSVLVDGHGPYEQYF.

The chain carries TRBV4-3 and TRBJ2-5; 7 bases match TRBD2. The CDR3 sequence is 17 residues long. Per germline, CDR1 LGHNA and CDR2 YSLEER. Trimming took 0 bases from V and 5 from J; bases not matched to a gene: 12. CDR3 nucleotide sequence: TGCGCCAGCAGCCAAGATAGGGGAGGGCCGACGCGGGAGACCCAGTACTTC. Protein: CASSQDRGGPTRETQYF.

The table lists this clone with a few counts. This chain uses TRBV6-5 with TRBJ1-1; D might be TRBD1 (6 bases). There are 13 residues in the CDR3. Germline V CDR1 and CDR2: MNHEY, SVGAGI. The V and J ends lost 0 bases and 5 bases respectively, with 7 bases between them. The CDR3 nucleotides read TGTGCCAGCAGTTACTCGGACAGTACTGAAGCTTTCTTT. Encoded protein: CASSYSDSTEAFF.

This clone has just a few counts. V usage is TRBV7-8 and J usage is TRBJ2-3; D is possibly TRBD1 (8 bases). This CDR3 spans 15 amino acids. Trimming removed 5 bases from V and 6 bases from J, with 18 bases in between. The germline V gene has CDR1 SGHVS and CDR2 FQNEAQ. The CDR3 DNA follows: TGTGCCAGCAGCCTACCTGGACAGGGAGGGGATACGCAGTATTTT. Its translation: CASSLPGQGGDTQYF.

The chain has TRBV7-8 and TRBJ1-5; D not resolved. Trimming left V 4 bases short and J 2 bases short, with 6 bases between. The CDR3 spans 13 residues. Germline CDR1 is SGHVS and CDR2 is FQNEAQ. The CDR3 is CASSYHGNQPQHF. The CDR3 nucleotides read TGTGCCAGCAGCTATCATGGCAATCAGCCCCAGCATTTT.

For the CDR3, the DNA is TGTGCCAGCAGTGAATCCCAGGGAGGGTCTGGAAACACCATATATTTT. Translation gives CASSESQGGSGNTIYF. The chain carries TRBV6-1 and TRBJ1-3, with D possibly TRBD1 on 5 matching bases. Germline-derived CDR1 and CDR2 are MNHNS and SASEGT. With 2 bases removed from V and 1 base from J, the gap between germline ends came to 12 bases. The CDR3 is 16 amino acids.

This chain connects TRBV9 to TRBJ2-3; D may be TRBD2 (5 bases). Germline CDR1 and CDR2: SGDLS and YYNGEE. The V and J ends lost 8 bases and 7 bases respectively, with 20 bases between them. The CDR3 runs to 14 residues. This CDR3 reads CARNLHGWENTQYF. The CDR3, as DNA: TGTGCCAGGAACCTACACGGTTGGGAGAATACGCAGTATTTT.